A single sample gave rise to the 20 T cell receptor beta chains below, sequenced in a study of blood T cell repertoires in COVID-19. Libraries were prepared by immunoSEQ multiplex PCR; TCRdb keeps only in-frame clonotypes and omits some of them. The table has some 30,000 clones, approximately 81% seen once. Specimen: peripheral blood. The receptors shown here come from a man older than 75 with active COVID-19.

CDR3 amino acids: CASSNRGGSGEKLFF. The CDR3 DNA follows: TGTGCCAGCAGTAACCGGGGGGGGTCGGGTGAAAAACTGTTTTTT. This rearrangement joins TRBV2 to TRBJ1-4; possibly TRBD1 for D (5 bases). Trimming cost V 5 bases and J 7 bases, with 17 bases left between them. The CDR3 covers 15 residues. Germline V gene lookup returns CDR1 SNHLY and CDR2 FYNNEI. Full variable domain (outside the CDR3, taken from reference TRBV2 and TRBJ1-4): EPEVTQTPSHQVTQMGQEVILRCVPISNHLYFYWYRQILGQKVEFLVSFYNNEISEKSEIFDDQFSVERPDGSNFTLKIRSTKLEDSAMYFCASSNRGGSGEKLFFGSGTQLSVL.

The chain couples TRBV5-6 to TRBJ1-2; perhaps TRBD1 as D (6 bases). From germline, CDR1 is SGHDT and CDR2 YYEEEE. Trimming took off 1 base at V and 11 bases at J, with 15 bases between the two ends. The CDR3 runs 13 residues. CDR3 nucleotide sequence: TGTGCCAGCAGCTTGTCGGGGGGCGCCGGTTACACCTTC. Its translation is CASSLSGGAGYTF.

The rearrangement joins TRBV18 to TRBJ2-5, with a possible D match to TRBD1 (6 bases). The germline V gene has CDR1 KGHSH and CDR2 LQKENI. The CDR3 sequence is 14 residues long. Trimming shortened V by 4 bases and J by 4 bases, and 13 bases separated the two germline ends. CDR3 in amino acids: CASSQSRGRETQYF. The CDR3 DNA reads as TGTGCCAGCTCACAAAGCAGGGGTCGAGAGACCCAGTACTTC. Together with reference TRBV18 and TRBJ2-5, the CDR3 gives the full variable domain: NAGVMQNPRHLVRRRGQEARLRCSPMKGHSHVYWYRQLPEEGLKFMVYLQKENIIDESGMPKERFSAEFPKEGPSILRIQQVVRGDSAAYFCASSQSRGRETQYFGPGTRLLVL.

The chain recombines TRBV11-2 with TRBJ1-6; D unclear. V dropped 1 base and J dropped 16 bases, with 14 bases sitting between them. The CDR3 spans 13 residues. CDR1 SGHAT and CDR2 FQNNGV come from the germline V gene. The CDR3 reads CASSLAGTQALHF. DNA of the CDR3: TGTGCCAGCAGCTTAGCAGGTACACAAGCTCTCCACTTT. Full variable domain (missing parts from reference TRBV11-2 and TRBJ1-6): EAGVAQSPRYKIIEKRQSVAFWCNPISGHATLYWYQQILGQGPKLLIQFQNNGVVDDSQLPKDRFSAERLKGVDSTLKIQPAKLEDSAVYLCASSLAGTQALHFGNGTRLTVT.

The chain is built from TRBV7-9 and TRBJ2-7; 8 positions agree with TRBD1. CDR3 length equals 12 residues. V lost 4 bases and J lost 6; bases outside the gene matches: 2. CDR1 and CDR2 (germline): SEHNR, FQNEAQ (reference sequence). CDR3 DNA sequence: TGTGCCAGCAGCTCAGGACAGGGCGAGCAGTACTTC. It yields the protein CASSSGQGEQYF.

V is TRBV18 and J is TRBJ1-2; 7 bases map to TRBD1. Trimming took 6 bases from V and 4 from J; bases not matched to a gene: 5. Looked up from germline, CDR1 is KGHSH and CDR2 is LQKENI. The CDR3 extends over 13 amino acids. CDR3 in amino acids: CASSPAGGYGYTF. The CDR3 DNA reads TGTGCCAGCTCCCCAGCAGGGGGCTATGGCTACACCTTC.

The V and J genes are TRBV10-3 and TRBJ1-2; no reliable D call. CDR3 length: 12 amino acids. Germline V lookup: CDR1 ENHRY, CDR2 SYGVKD. V dropped 2 bases and J dropped 7 bases, with 8 bases sitting between them. The CDR3 coding sequence is TGTGCCATCAGTGAGCGGTTGTCTGGCTACACCTTC. Amino acid sequence: CAISERLSGYTF.

The CDR3 here is CASGLVHGGQISTDTQYF. The CDR3 nucleotides are TGTGCTAGTGGTTTGGTACACGGGGGGCAGATTAGCACAGATACGCAGTATTTT. The chain carries TRBV12-5 and TRBJ2-3, with D maybe TRBD2 (7 bases). V lost 0 bases and J lost 0, with 16 bases in between. Germline V gene lookup returns CDR1 LGHNT and CDR2 FRNRAP. This CDR3 has 18 residues.

This chain joins TRBV5-4 and TRBJ2-7; 7 bases fit TRBD1. The CDR3 totals 16 residues. The ends lost 3 bases at V and 0 bases at J; junction bases unmatched: 9. Germline values: CDR1 SGHNT, CDR2 YYREEE (reference sequence). CDR3 residues: CASSSPGTASSYEQYF. The CDR3 bases are TGTGCCAGCAGCTCGCCCGGGACAGCGAGCTCCTACGAGCAGTACTTC.

This clone is categorized as medium-sized (0.01 to 0.1%). The chain has TRBV9 and TRBJ1-6; perhaps TRBD1 as D (5 bases). The germline V gene encodes CDR1 SGDLS and CDR2 YYNGEE. Trimming removed 4 bases at V and 8 bases at J, with 10 bases between. The CDR3 loop spans 13 amino acids. CDR3 bases: TGTGCCAGCAGCTTCGGGGGTTATTCACCCCTCCACTTT. Translating it yields CASSFGGYSPLHF.

The gene calls are TRBV3-1 (or the pseudogene TRBV3-2) and TRBJ2-6, with TRBD1 matching over 12 bases. The V gene's germline CDR1 is LGHDT and CDR2 YNNKEL (reference sequence). This CDR3 spans 17 amino acids. V lost 4 bases, J lost 3 bases, and 4 bases stayed unmatched. Here the CDR3 DNA reads TGTGCCAGCAGCCCCGGGACAGGGGGCTTTGGGGCCAACGTCCTGACTTTC. This translates into CASSPGTGGFGANVLTF.

The chain recombines TRBV28 with TRBJ1-1; 7 nucleotides line up with TRBD1. The CDR3 runs to 13 residues. Germline CDR1 is MDHEN and CDR2 is SYDVKM. After removal of 8 bases from V and 2 bases from J, the junction contained 5 bases not matched to a gene. The CDR3 DNA follows: TGTGCCAGCGGGAGACAGGGAAACACTGAAGCTTTCTTT. Protein: CASGRQGNTEAFF.

The chain carries TRBV4-1 and TRBJ2-5; 7 nucleotides line up with TRBD2. The trim removed 1 base at V and 6 bases at J, leaving 8 bases unmatched. The germline V gene encodes CDR1 MGHRA and CDR2 YSYEKL. The CDR3 length is 15 residues. CDR3 amino acids: CASSQAPTSTQTQYF. CDR3 nucleotides: TGCGCCAGCAGCCAAGCCCCGACTAGCACGCAGACCCAGTACTTC.

V is TRBV7-2 and J is TRBJ2-7, with TRBD2 as a possible D gene (7 bases). Germline CDR1 and CDR2: SGHTA and FQGNSA. The V and J ends lost 3 bases and 3 bases respectively, with 12 bases between them. The CDR3 sequence is 14 residues long. In DNA form, the CDR3 reads TGTGCCAGCAGCTTGGGAGGGGGTAACTACGAGCAGTACTTC. Encoded protein: CASSLGGGNYEQYF.

V and J are TRBV21-1 and TRBJ2-1; TRBD2 reflects the table's D call only, with no check against the DNA. TRBV21-1 is described as a pseudogene. The CDR3 is made up of 17 amino acids. The DNA of the CDR3 is TGTGCCAGCAGCAAAGAGGCAGCGCAGAACTCCTACAATGAGCAGTTCTTC. Its protein is CASSKEAAQNSYNEQFF.

The V gene is TRBV6-5, the J gene TRBJ2-7; TRBD2 is a possible D gene (6 bases). Germline loops: CDR1 MNHEY, CDR2 SVGAGI. The CDR3 spans 13 residues. V shed 7 bases and J shed 7 bases, with 17 bases lying between them. In DNA form, the CDR3 reads TGTGCCAGCACTATAAGGGAGGCAGAGGAGCAGTACTTC. Its translation is CASTIREAEEQYF.

The chain joins TRBV19 to TRBJ2-7; 9 nucleotides agree with TRBD1. V dropped 6 bases and J dropped 3; count of bases not matched to a gene: 6. This CDR3 has 14 residues. CDR1 LNHDA and CDR2 SQIVND come from the germline V gene (reference sequence). The CDR3 sequence: CASRPQGAHYEQYF. The CDR3 DNA is TGTGCCAGTAGGCCACAGGGGGCTCACTACGAGCAGTACTTC.

This clone was observed a few times. The chain couples TRBV10-2 to TRBJ2-7; D is undetermined. The CDR3 sequence is 11 residues long. CDR1 is WSHSY, CDR2 SAAADI, per germline. Trimming pared 5 bases from V and 4 bases from J, leaving 6 bases between. The DNA for the CDR3 is TGCGCCAGCAGTACATCGTACGAGCAGTACTTC. As protein: CASSTSYEQYF.

This clone occurred once. V gene TRBV3-1 (or the pseudogene TRBV3-2) combines with J gene TRBJ1-2; D is possibly TRBD1 (5 bases). The germline gives CDR1 LGHDT, CDR2 YNNKEL (reference sequence). This CDR3 has 13 residues. Deletions cut 3 bases from V and 7 bases from J, with 12 bases between. The CDR3 is CASSQRQGSGYTF. The CDR3 DNA reads as TGTGCCAGCAGCCAGAGGCAGGGAAGTGGCTACACCTTC.

The rearrangement uses TRBV5-6 and TRBJ2-3, with TRBD1 matching 7 bases. The CDR3 loop spans 15 amino acids. Trimming cost V 2 bases and J 1 base; bases outside gene matches: 4. CDR1 SGHDT and CDR2 YYEEEE come from the germline V gene. CDR3 in amino acids: CASSFKGARTDTQYF. The CDR3 bases are TGTGCCAGCAGCTTTAAGGGGGCCCGCACAGATACGCAGTATTTT.